One and the same sample provided the 21 T cell receptor beta chains below, sequenced in a study of T-cell reconstitution after alpha-beta-depleted transplantation in children. TCRbeta library preparation incorporated unique molecular identifiers. TCRdb ran MiXCR on the PCR reads and lists one entry per CDR3 protein. This sample carries about 200,000 distinct CDR3 sequences, just over 14% of them seen once, and the ten largest clones take 13%. The sequenced sample was PBMCs from the stem cell graft donor, obtained from the stem cell graft. These receptors were collected from a human donor who donated a stem cell graft to a child with acute lymphoblastic leukemia.

There are many counts of this clonotype. V is TRBV5-1 and J is TRBJ1-1, with unresolved D. Deletions cut 7 bases from V and 1 base from J, with 11 bases between. Germline V gene lookup returns CDR1 SGHRS and CDR2 YFSETQ. The CDR3 is 13 residues long. CDR3 in amino acids: CASGTETNTEAFF. The CDR3 bases are TGCGCCAGCGGAACAGAGACGAACACTGAAGCTTTCTTT.

This clonotype was found many times. The CDR3 DNA reads as TGCGCCAGCAGCTTTGCTAGCGGGAGGAATGAGCAGTTCTTC. Its protein is CASSFASGRNEQFF. The J gene is TRBJ2-1, the V gene TRBV5-1; 11 bases line up with TRBD2. CDR1 SGHRS and CDR2 YFSETQ come from the germline V gene. CDR3 size: 14 residues. Trimming took 2 bases from V and 7 from J; bases not matched to a gene: 2.

There are many counts of this clonotype. The chain combines TRBV6-5 with TRBJ2-7, with 8 bases aligning to TRBD2. The CDR3 is 11 amino acids. The J segment lost 13 bases and the V segment lost 10 bases, leaving 12 bases of the junction unmatched. Germline lookup yields CDR1 MNHEY and CDR2 SVGAGI. The CDR3 DNA reads TGTGCCACCTCCTTAGCGGGATTCTACTACTTC. Translated: CATSLAGFYYF.

This clonotype was counted only a few times. The chain has TRBV2 and TRBJ2-7; D is possibly TRBD1 or TRBD2 (6 bases each). The CDR3 totals 13 residues. Germline V gene lookup returns CDR1 SNHLY and CDR2 FYNNEI. V shed 7 bases and J shed 7 bases, with 17 bases lying between them. CDR3 loop: CASTQGRFGEQYF. The DNA of the CDR3 is TGTGCCAGCACCCAGGGGAGGTTCGGGGAGCAGTACTTC.

The chain uses TRBV20-1 and TRBJ2-1, with 12 bases aligning to TRBD2. Trimming removed 0 bases from V and 8 bases from J; junction bases left unmatched: 14. Germline CDR1 and CDR2: DFQATT and SNEGSKA (reference sequence). This CDR3 contains 18 residues. CDR3 loop: CSARDRRRLAGGPDEQFF. For the CDR3, the DNA is TGCAGTGCTAGAGATCGTCGAAGGCTAGCGGGAGGGCCGGATGAGCAGTTCTTC.

The gene calls are TRBV13 and TRBJ2-1, with 8 bases identical to TRBD1. The germline CDR1 and CDR2 sequences are PRHDT and FYEKMQ (reference sequence). V was pared by 5 bases and J by 4 bases, with 4 bases of the junction left unmatched. The CDR3 runs 14 residues. In DNA form, the CDR3 reads TGTGCCAGCAGCAGGGACAGGTGGTACAATGAGCAGTTCTTC. This sequence encodes CASSRDRWYNEQFF.

The gene calls are TRBV7-6 and TRBJ2-1; D remains unclear. Trimming stripped 2 bases from V and 2 bases from J, with 19 bases between. CDR3 length: 18 amino acids. Germline V lookup: CDR1 SGHVS, CDR2 FNYEAQ. CDR3 amino acids: CASSLPPGRSRTYNEQFF. CDR3 DNA sequence: TGTGCCAGCAGCTTACCGCCCGGAAGGAGTCGGACCTACAATGAGCAGTTCTTC.

V usage is TRBV5-5 and J usage is TRBJ1-4, with a weak D call TRBD1 (6 bases). V shed 4 bases and J shed 4 bases, with 17 bases lying between them. Germline V gives CDR1 SGHKS, CDR2 YYEKEE (reference sequence). The CDR3 loop spans 16 amino acids. For the CDR3, the DNA is TGTGCCAGCAGCGTAGCCGGGACATCTGTTAATGAAAAACTGTTTTTT. This encodes CASSVAGTSVNEKLFF.

This clonotype was counted at least ten times. The junction departs from germline at one end; a sequencing error may be responsible. The rearrangement uses TRBV5-1 and TRBJ2-7, with 8 bases fitting TRBD1. CDR3 length: 14 residues. The germline V gene has CDR1 SGHRS and CDR2 YFSETQ. In DNA form, the CDR3 reads TGCGCCAGCAGCTTCCTGGACAGGGAGGCCGAGCGGTACTTC. It codes for CASSFLDREAERYF.

The chain combines TRBV14 with TRBJ2-5; D may be TRBD2 (5 bases). V was clipped by 1 base and J by 5 bases, with 11 bases between them. This CDR3 is 14 amino acids long. CDR1 SGHDN and CDR2 FVKESK come from the germline V gene. The CDR3 protein is CASSQGLGVETQYF. The CDR3 bases are TGTGCCAGCAGCCAAGGTCTGGGAGTTGAGACCCAGTACTTC.

This clonotype was observed a few times. The chain employs TRBV5-1 and TRBJ1-1, with D hard to call. The CDR3 length is 15 residues. The germline gives CDR1 SGHRS, CDR2 YFSETQ. Trimming cost V 7 bases and J 2 bases, with 18 bases left between them. CDR3 DNA: TGCGCCAGCGCTCGGGCTGACCCACGTAACACTGAAGCTTTCTTT. It codes for CASARADPRNTEAFF.

This clonotype has at least ten counts. CDR3 amino acids: CASSLDAVDTEAFF. The DNA for the CDR3 is TGTGCCAGCAGCTTAGACGCCGTGGACACTGAAGCTTTCTTT. The chain is built from TRBV7-9 and TRBJ1-1; D is unresolved. Per germline, CDR1 SEHNR and CDR2 FQNEAQ (reference sequence). The CDR3 consists of 14 residues. The V end was cut by 1 base, the J end by 3 bases, with 9 bases between. The complete variable domain, with remaining parts taken from reference TRBV7-9 and TRBJ1-1, reads DTGVSQNPRHKITKRGQNVTFRCDPISEHNRLYWYRQTLGQGPEFLTYFQNEAQLEKSRLLSDRFSAERPKGSFSTLEIQRTEQGDSAMYLCASSLDAVDTEAFFGQGTRLTVV.

The table lists this clonotype with many counts. This rearrangement joins TRBV20-1 to TRBJ2-3, with 10 nucleotides matching TRBD2. V lost 3 bases to trimming and J lost 4 bases; unmatched junction nucleotides: 16. CDR1 and CDR2 from the germline V gene are DFQATT and SNEGSKA (reference sequence). This CDR3 has 18 amino acids. The CDR3 reads CSASRGLASGSNPDTQYF. CDR3 in DNA: TGCAGTGCTAGTAGAGGTTTGGCTAGCGGGAGTAACCCAGATACGCAGTATTTT.

V gene TRBV6-1 combines with J gene TRBJ2-2; D might be TRBD1 or TRBD2, each matching 5 bases. The V end was cut by 10 bases, the J end by 2 bases, with 14 bases between. The CDR3 loop spans 14 amino acids. CDR1 is MNHNS, CDR2 SASEGT, per germline. As DNA, the CDR3 is TGTGCCACAACCACAGGACTCAACACCGGGGAGCTGTTTTTT. Amino acid sequence: CATTTGLNTGELFF.

The rearrangement uses TRBV4-2 and TRBJ2-3; 7 nucleotides match TRBD2. The CDR3 has 15 residues. J was trimmed by 1 base and V by 2 bases; bases with no gene match: 3. From germline, CDR1 is LGHNA and CDR2 YNFKEQ. Here the CDR3 reads CASSQNREGTDTQYF. In DNA, the CDR3 is TGTGCCAGCAGCCAAAACCGGGAGGGCACAGATACGCAGTATTTT.

This clonotype was seen a handful of times. The genes are TRBV29-1 and TRBJ2-3, with TRBD2 matching over 8 bases. CDR1 and CDR2 from the germline V gene are SQVTM and ANQGSEA. The CDR3 is 17 amino acids. The ends lost 0 bases at V and 0 bases at J; junction bases unmatched: 8. The CDR3 here is CSVEDREGVTSTDTQYF. The CDR3 bases are TGCAGCGTTGAAGATCGGGAGGGGGTAACTAGCACAGATACGCAGTATTTT.

This clonotype has ten or more counts. J is TRBJ2-2 and V is TRBV5-1, with 7 positions matching TRBD1. V dropped 5 bases and J dropped 1; count of bases not matched to a gene: 2. Per germline, CDR1 SGHRS and CDR2 YFSETQ. This CDR3 has 14 residues. The CDR3 protein is CASRGTENTGELFF. The CDR3 DNA reads TGCGCCAGCAGAGGGACAGAGAACACCGGGGAGCTGTTTTTT.

This clonotype was counted only a few times. The rearrangement links TRBV5-6 to TRBJ2-5; 9 bases align to TRBD2. The CDR3 is 14 residues long. Germline CDR1 SGHDT, CDR2 YYEEEE. V dropped 0 bases and J dropped 6; count of bases not matched to a gene: 3. In nucleotides, the CDR3 is TGTGCCAGCAGCTTGGTTAGCGGGAGTAAGACCCAGTACTTC. It yields the protein CASSLVSGSKTQYF. The variable domain in full, completed from reference TRBV5-6 and TRBJ2-5, reads DAGVTQSPTHLIKTRGQQVTLRCSPKSGHDTVSWYQQALGQGPQFIFQYYEEEERQRGNFPDRFSGHQFPNYSSELNVNALLLGDSALYLCASSLVSGSKTQYFGPGTRLLVL.

This chain joins TRBV20-1 and TRBJ2-2, with D hard to call. In germline, CDR1 is DFQATT, CDR2 SNEGSKA (reference sequence). CDR3 length: 14 residues. V was clipped by 3 bases and J by 0 bases, with 8 bases between them. The CDR3 nucleotides are TGCAGTGCTAGTACTACCACGAACACCGGGGAGCTGTTTTTT. It yields the protein CSASTTTNTGELFF.

This clonotype was recorded a few times. The chain recombines TRBV18 with TRBJ1-1; D is unresolved. CDR3 length equals 16 residues. The V end was cut by 6 bases, the J end by 2 bases, with 19 bases between. Germline V gene sequence: CDR1 KGHSH, CDR2 LQKENI. The CDR3: CASSPRAQGLNTEAFF. Here the CDR3 DNA reads TGTGCCAGCTCTCCGCGGGCCCAAGGCCTTAACACTGAAGCTTTCTTT.

The V call is TRBV29-1, the J call TRBJ1-2, with a tentative D call TRBD1 (5 bases). Trimming left V 7 bases short and J 4 bases short, with 25 bases between. The CDR3 runs to 16 residues. Looked up from germline, CDR1 is SQVTM and CDR2 is ANQGSEA. The CDR3 sequence is CSAETAARGFSYGYTF. CDR3 coding DNA: TGCAGCGCAGAGACAGCCGCACGAGGGTTTAGCTATGGCTACACCTTC.